This T cell receptor (beta chain) was retrieved from a study of blood T cell repertoires in COVID-19. Turning to the study itself: From the United States, Italy and Spain came samples of acute and convalescent COVID-19. The cDNA or gDNA used as material had been derived from T cells, B-cell-depleted T cells, or PBMCs.

In the study's own analysis: Scientists estimated how many nucleated cells there were by amplifying reference gene primers. The protocol was immunoSEQ multiplex PCR, while the TCRdb copy is restricted to in-frame clones and leaves out a portion. The V and J calls and clone size were taken over from that table, and D and trimming were inferred from the DNA. The data contain 350,000 or so clones, around 83% of them seen just once; the ten biggest clones take up under 3%. The CDR3 spans 13 residues. Germline V gene data show CDR1 as KGHSH and CDR2 as LQKENI. With 6 bases removed from V and 5 bases from J, the gap between germline ends came to 14 bases.

The sequencing sample was made of peripheral blood. The TCR originated in a man aged 25 to 40 with active or convalescent COVID-19. This chain links TRBV18 with TRBJ2-7; perhaps TRBD1 as D (7 bases). The CDR3 bases are TGTGCCAGCTCCCCAGGGGGGAGCGACGAGCAGTACTTC. Translated: CASSPGGSDEQYF. Full variable domain (rest looked up from reference TRBV18 and TRBJ2-7): NAGVMQNPRHLVRRRGQEARLRCSPMKGHSHVYWYRQLPEEGLKFMVYLQKENIIDESGMPKERFSAEFPKEGPSILRIQQVVRGDSAAYFCASSPGGSDEQYFGPGTRLTVT.